These 29 T cell receptor beta chains originate from one sample sequenced in a study of cytomegalovirus exposure and HLA in healthy donors. Primers: 60 Vbeta forward and 13 Jbeta reverse. Method: immunoSEQ multiplex PCR; TCRdb's copy keeps in-frame clones and lacks some. The data include around 50,000 clones; the top ten clones carry roughly a sixth. Sequenced material: PBMCs. These receptors were taken from a male donor in good health and CMV-seronegative.

This chain links TRBV5-1 with TRBJ1-1, with D maybe TRBD1 (5 bases). Germline assignment: CDR1 SGHRS and CDR2 YFSETQ. This CDR3 has 14 residues. V was trimmed by 4 bases and J by 7 bases, leaving 17 bases between them. The CDR3 spells CASSDLRGQSEAFF. CDR3 coding DNA: TGCGCCAGCAGCGACCTAAGGGGCCAGAGTGAAGCTTTCTTT.

The chain carries TRBV19 and TRBJ2-7; 11 positions agree with TRBD1. The CDR3 extends over 14 amino acids. From germline, CDR1 is LNHDA and CDR2 SQIVND (reference sequence). Germline trimming cut 10 bases from V and 6 bases from J; bases unmatched to any gene: 11. The CDR3 sequence is CATSPGQGVSEQYF. The CDR3, as DNA: TGTGCCACAAGTCCGGGACAGGGGGTCTCCGAGCAGTACTTC.

The V and J genes are TRBV7-3 and TRBJ2-5, with 9 bases aligning to TRBD2. V was clipped by 5 bases and J by 5 bases; unmatched bases: 12. The CDR3 covers 16 residues. Germline V gene data show CDR1 as SGHTA and CDR2 as FQGTGA. Written as DNA, the CDR3 is TGTGCCAGCAGCCAAAGCGGCGGGGGGGCCGGTGAGACCCAGTACTTC. This codes for CASSQSGGGAGETQYF.

This rearrangement joins TRBV25-1 to TRBJ2-5, with 7 positions matching TRBD1. Germline values: CDR1 MGHDK, CDR2 SYGVNS. Trimming at V came to 3 bases and at J to 1 base, leaving 5 bases not matched to a gene. This CDR3 spans 15 amino acids. CDR3 sequence (DNA): TGTGCCAGCAGTGATACAGGGGTCGGCCAAGAGACCCAGTACTTC. Translated: CASSDTGVGQETQYF.

The chain links TRBV6-4 to TRBJ2-2; possibly TRBD1 for D (5 bases). The ends were cut back, 2 bases at V and 4 bases at J, with 11 bases in the middle. CDR3 length: 15 residues. The germline CDR1 and CDR2 sequences are MRHNA and SNTAGT. CDR3 sequence (DNA): TGTGCCAGCAGTGACAGGGGCATGGGCACCGGGGAGCTGTTTTTT. It yields the protein CASSDRGMGTGELFF.

The V gene is TRBV19, the J gene TRBJ2-2; unclear D gene. This CDR3 has 12 amino acids. V shed 7 bases and J shed 3 bases, with 6 bases lying between them. The germline gives CDR1 LNHDA, CDR2 SQIVND (reference sequence). CDR3 sequence (DNA): TGTGCCAGTATCCCGGACACCGGGGAGCTGTTTTTT. It specifies CASIPDTGELFF.

This rearrangement joins TRBV19 to TRBJ2-7, with 8 bases that match TRBD1. The CDR3 consists of 15 residues. V lost 5 bases and J lost 3; bases outside the gene matches: 9. Germline assignment: CDR1 LNHDA and CDR2 SQIVND (reference sequence). The CDR3 loop is CASSVSGTGLYEQYF. CDR3 in DNA: TGTGCCAGTAGTGTCTCCGGGACAGGCCTCTACGAGCAGTACTTC.

J is TRBJ2-7 and V is TRBV2; TRBD1 aligns across 8 bases. Germline V gene data show CDR1 as SNHLY and CDR2 as FYNNEI. The V gene end was trimmed by 6 bases and the J gene end by 2 bases; junction bases not matched to a gene: 6. The length of the CDR3 is 14 residues. The CDR3: CASSDGTGTYEQYF. In nucleotides, the CDR3 is TGTGCCAGCAGCGATGGGACAGGAACCTACGAGCAGTACTTC.

The chain employs TRBV25-1 and TRBJ1-3; 9 bases are a match to TRBD1. This CDR3 comprises 14 residues. Trimming at V came to 6 bases and at J to 4 bases, leaving 4 bases not matched to a gene. CDR1 and CDR2 from the germline V gene are MGHDK and SYGVNS. DNA of the CDR3: TGTGCCAGCAGGGACAGGGGACGGGGAAACACCATATATTTT. Encoded protein: CASRDRGRGNTIYF.

This chain uses TRBV9 with TRBJ2-1, with 13 bases aligning to TRBD2. With 3 bases clipped from V and 4 bases from J, the junction kept 7 bases outside the gene matches. There are 17 residues in the CDR3. Germline CDR1 is SGDLS and CDR2 is YYNGEE. The CDR3 DNA sequence: TGTGCCAGCAGCGCCAAGACTAGCGGGGGGAGTTACAATGAGCAGTTCTTC. This sequence encodes CASSAKTSGGSYNEQFF.

The rearrangement uses TRBV19 and TRBJ2-5; 8 bases line up with TRBD1. Trimming cost V 7 bases and J 5 bases; bases outside gene matches: 15. Germline V CDR1 and CDR2: LNHDA, SQIVND (reference sequence). The CDR3 length is 16 residues. The CDR3 is CASNLRGQAGRETQYF. The CDR3 coding sequence is TGTGCCAGTAACCTACGGGGACAGGCGGGCAGGGAGACCCAGTACTTC.

This chain links TRBV9 with TRBJ1-2; TRBD1 agrees at 7 bases. CDR1 SGDLS and CDR2 YYNGEE come from the germline V gene. V gave up 3 bases and J gave up 3 bases; unmatched junction bases: 8. CDR3 length: 15 amino acids. In nucleotides, the CDR3 is TGTGCCAGCAGCGCCCGGAACAGGGGTGACTATGGCTACACCTTC. Encoded protein: CASSARNRGDYGYTF.

The V and J genes are TRBV18 and TRBJ1-2; 8 bases fit TRBD1. The CDR3 has 14 amino acids. The V and J ends lost 2 bases and 6 bases, in that order; junction bases with no gene match: 5. Germline CDR1 KGHSH, CDR2 LQKENI. The chain's CDR3 is CASSPGQGQDGYTF. CDR3 in DNA: TGTGCCAGCTCACCAGGACAGGGTCAAGATGGCTACACCTTC.

The rearrangement joins TRBV18 to TRBJ2-4, with D uncertain. V shed 3 bases and J shed 8 bases, with 8 bases lying between them. From germline, CDR1 is KGHSH and CDR2 LQKENI. There are 12 residues in the CDR3. In nucleotides, the CDR3 is TGTGCCAGCTCACCGAGCCCTGACATTCAGTACTTC. It translates to CASSPSPDIQYF.

The chain links TRBV6-5 to TRBJ2-5, with D possibly matching TRBD2 (5 bases). CDR1 and CDR2 from the germline V gene are MNHEY and SVGAGI. Trimming cost V 6 bases and J 7 bases, with 18 bases left between them. This CDR3 region has 14 residues. CDR3 DNA sequence: TGTGCCAGCAGCCAGCGGACCCTCCGTGGGACCCAGTACTTC. Encoded protein: CASSQRTLRGTQYF.

The chain employs TRBV18 and TRBJ1-2; D unclear. CDR3 size: 14 residues. Per germline, CDR1 KGHSH and CDR2 LQKENI. V lost 3 bases and J lost 8, with 16 bases in between. The CDR3: CASSPRRGIEGYTF. The CDR3 DNA is TGTGCCAGCTCACCTCGGCGGGGTATAGAAGGCTACACCTTC.

The chain uses TRBV7-6 and TRBJ1-5, with 7 bases aligning to TRBD1. V trimming: 6 bases; J trimming: 0 bases; junction bases outside the gene matches: 5. The germline V gene encodes CDR1 SGHVS and CDR2 FNYEAQ. This CDR3 has 15 residues. CDR3 nucleotides: TGTGCCAGCAGTCGGGACAGCTATAGCAATCAGCCCCAGCATTTT. It translates to CASSRDSYSNQPQHF.

V is TRBV4-1 and J is TRBJ1-2; 9 nucleotides line up with TRBD1. The V and J ends lost 2 bases and 4 bases, in that order; junction bases with no gene match: 2. Germline CDR1 is MGHRA and CDR2 is YSYEKL. The CDR3 sequence is 14 residues long. The CDR3 bases are TGCGCCAGCAGCCAATCGACAGGGGGCTATGGCTACACCTTC. It yields the protein CASSQSTGGYGYTF.

This chain uses TRBV2 with TRBJ1-5, with 7 bases aligning to TRBD1. J was trimmed by 11 bases and V by 8 bases; bases with no gene match: 9. The CDR3 covers 12 residues. From germline, CDR1 is SNHLY and CDR2 FYNNEI. The CDR3 protein is CASGLGQRAQHF. In DNA, the CDR3 is TGTGCCAGCGGACTGGGACAGAGGGCCCAGCATTTT.

The rearrangement uses TRBV5-8 and TRBJ2-7; a possible D gene is TRBD2 (5 bases). V was shortened by 3 bases and J by 5 bases, with 12 bases between the two germline ends. The CDR3 runs 13 residues. The germline V gene encodes CDR1 SGHTS and CDR2 YDEGEE. Written as DNA, the CDR3 is TGTGCCAGCAGCTACCCGGCGCGGGACGAGCAGTACTTC. Protein product: CASSYPARDEQYF.

The chain employs TRBV6-6 and TRBJ1-1; tentatively, D is TRBD1 (5 bases). The V gene's germline CDR1 is MNHNY and CDR2 SVGAGI (reference sequence). Between the trimmed V and J ends, which lost 0 bases and 10 bases, there was a span of 12 bases. The CDR3 consists of 13 residues. The CDR3 region is CASSYSTGEGAFF. The CDR3 DNA follows: TGTGCCAGCAGTTACTCGACGGGGGAGGGAGCTTTCTTT.

The chain combines TRBV6-5 with TRBJ1-2, with a weak D call TRBD1 (6 bases). Germline V CDR1 and CDR2: MNHEY, SVGAGI. The CDR3 extends over 15 amino acids. The V and J ends lost 2 bases and 4 bases respectively, with 14 bases between them. CDR3 amino acids: CASSYGADSPYGYTF. The CDR3 nucleotides read TGTGCCAGCAGTTACGGAGCGGACAGCCCCTATGGCTACACCTTC.

V is TRBV15 and J is TRBJ1-1, with D possibly matching TRBD1 (5 bases). V was trimmed by 2 bases and J by 7 bases, leaving 8 bases between them. The CDR3 is made up of 12 amino acids. CDR1 is LNHNV, CDR2 YYDKDF, per germline (reference sequence). For the CDR3, the DNA is TGTGCCACCAGCAGACAGGGCGGTGAAGCTTTCTTT. Encoded protein: CATSRQGGEAFF.

CDR3 DNA: TGTGCCAGCAGCTTGTATGCCGGCACAGTTTCACCCCTCCACTTT. This encodes CASSLYAGTVSPLHF. The chain is built from TRBV5-4 and TRBJ1-6; the D is unclear. Deletions cut 1 base from V and 9 bases from J, with 14 bases between. The CDR3 sequence is 15 residues long. The germline gives CDR1 SGHNT, CDR2 YYREEE (reference sequence).

The CDR3 sequence: CAWSVLGGRTDTQYF. DNA for the CDR3: TGTGCCTGGAGTGTACTCGGGGGACGCACAGATACGCAGTATTTT. The chain is built from TRBV30 and TRBJ2-3; perhaps TRBD2 as D (6 bases). The V and J ends lost 0 bases and 1 base respectively, with 11 bases between them. CDR1 and CDR2 (germline): GTSNPN, SVGIG (reference sequence). The CDR3 runs to 15 residues.

The gene calls are TRBV30 and TRBJ2-1; 8 bases are a match to TRBD2. V lost 8 bases and J lost 9; bases outside the gene matches: 6. Germline V gene lookup returns CDR1 GTSNPN and CDR2 SVGIG (reference sequence). The CDR3 length is 11 residues. CDR3 loop: CAREGFGEQFF. CDR3 nucleotide sequence: TGTGCCCGGGAGGGGTTTGGTGAGCAGTTCTTC.

The chain has TRBV7-8 and TRBJ2-2, with 10 bases aligning to TRBD1. The CDR3 loop spans 20 amino acids. Looked up from germline, CDR1 is SGHVS and CDR2 is FQNEAQ. Trimming cost V 1 base and J 2 bases; bases outside gene matches: 13. The CDR3 protein is CASSLVHHPGQGRNTGELFF. The CDR3, as DNA: TGTGCCAGCAGCTTAGTACATCACCCGGGACAGGGGCGCAACACCGGGGAGCTGTTTTTT.

This chain connects TRBV5-1 to TRBJ1-1, with TRBD1 matching over 8 bases. The germline V gene encodes CDR1 SGHRS and CDR2 YFSETQ. This CDR3 contains 15 residues. With V trimmed by 0 bases and J by 7 bases, 8 bases remained unmatched. CDR3 loop: CASSLGQQGVGEAFF. CDR3 DNA sequence: TGCGCCAGCAGCTTGGGGCAACAGGGGGTCGGTGAAGCTTTCTTT.

The V gene is TRBV5-1, the J gene TRBJ2-5, with D possibly being TRBD2 (5 bases). Trimming left V 2 bases short and J 2 bases short, with 10 bases between. The CDR3 runs to 14 residues. The germline V gene has CDR1 SGHRS and CDR2 YFSETQ. This chain's CDR3 is CASSFRETQETQYF. CDR3 DNA: TGCGCCAGCAGCTTCCGGGAAACACAAGAGACCCAGTACTTC.